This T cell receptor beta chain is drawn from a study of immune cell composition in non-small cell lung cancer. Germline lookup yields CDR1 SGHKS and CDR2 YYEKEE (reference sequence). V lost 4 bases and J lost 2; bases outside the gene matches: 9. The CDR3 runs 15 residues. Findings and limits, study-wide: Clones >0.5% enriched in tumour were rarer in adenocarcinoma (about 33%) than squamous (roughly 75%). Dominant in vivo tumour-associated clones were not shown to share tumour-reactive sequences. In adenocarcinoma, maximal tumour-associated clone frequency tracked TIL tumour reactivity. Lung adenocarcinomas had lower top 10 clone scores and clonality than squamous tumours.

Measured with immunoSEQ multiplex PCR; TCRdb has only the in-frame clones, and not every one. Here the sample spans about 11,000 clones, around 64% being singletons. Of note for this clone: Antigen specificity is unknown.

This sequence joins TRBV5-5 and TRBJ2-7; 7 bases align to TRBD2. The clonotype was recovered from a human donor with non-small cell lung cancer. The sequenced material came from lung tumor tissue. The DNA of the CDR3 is TGTGCCAGCAGCCCGCTGGCTAGCGGCGCCTACGAGCAGTACTTC. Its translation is CASSPLASGAYEQYF.